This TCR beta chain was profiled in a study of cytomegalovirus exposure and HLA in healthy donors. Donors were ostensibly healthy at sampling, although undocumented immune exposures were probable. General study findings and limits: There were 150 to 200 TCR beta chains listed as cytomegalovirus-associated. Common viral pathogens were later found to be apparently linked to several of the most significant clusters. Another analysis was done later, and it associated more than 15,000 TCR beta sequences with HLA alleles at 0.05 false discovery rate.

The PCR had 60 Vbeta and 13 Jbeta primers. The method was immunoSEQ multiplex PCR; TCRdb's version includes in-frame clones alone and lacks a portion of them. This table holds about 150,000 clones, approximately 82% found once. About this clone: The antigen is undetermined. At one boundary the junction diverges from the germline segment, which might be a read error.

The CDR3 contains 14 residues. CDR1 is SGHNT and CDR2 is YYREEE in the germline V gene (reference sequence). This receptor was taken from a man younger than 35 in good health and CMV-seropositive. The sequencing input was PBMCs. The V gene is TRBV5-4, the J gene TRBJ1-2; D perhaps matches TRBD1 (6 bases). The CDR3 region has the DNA TGTGCCAGCAGCTTGGATCAGGGGCCCTATGGCTACCCCTTC. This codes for CASSLDQGPYGYPF. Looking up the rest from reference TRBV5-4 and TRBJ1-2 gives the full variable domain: ETGVTQSPTHLIKTRGQQVTLRCSSQSGHNTVSWYQQALGQGPQFIFQYYREEENGRGNFPPRFSGLQFPNYSSELNVNALELDDSALYLCASSLDQGPYGYPFGSGTRLTVV.